These T cell receptor beta chains were read from a single sample in a study of blood T cell repertoires in COVID-19. Only in-frame clones appear in the TCRdb table, and some are missing; sequencing was by immunoSEQ multiplex PCR. This table holds 260,000 or so clones, 80% to 90% found once. The sequenced sample was peripheral blood. These receptors were taken from a woman aged 70 to 79 with acute or convalescent COVID-19. The CDR3 runs from the conserved cysteine through the conserved F or W. D genes are given only for firm matches. The listing skips clone size in some rows; elsewhere it reads once, few, many or a size class.

clone_size j_call v_call d_call cdr3_aa cdr3_nt
- TRBJ2-1 TRBV7-9 TRBD1 CASSLDRGLIYEQFF TGTGCCAGCAGCTTGGACAGGGGGCTTATTTATGAGCAGTTCTTC
- TRBJ2-7 TRBV29-1 TRBD2 CSVAGGQVSYEQYF TGCAGCGTTGCGGGGGGGCAGGTCTCCTACGAGCAGTACTTC
- TRBJ1-2 TRBV4-1 TRBD1 CASSQGQEYGYTF TGCGCCAGCAGCCAGGGACAGGAATATGGCTACACCTTC
few TRBJ1-6 TRBV10-3 TRBD1 CAISESGTGRSSYNSPLHF TGTGCCATCAGTGAGTCAGGGACAGGCCGATCCTCCTATAATTCACCCCTCCACTTT
once TRBJ2-5 TRBV6-6 TRBD1 CASSRTRTGRQETQYF TGTGCCAGCAGTAGAACACGGACAGGGAGGCAAGAGACCCAGTACTTC
- TRBJ1-5 TRBV28 - CASSLSGGNQPQHF TGTGCCAGCAGTTTATCAGGGGGCAATCAGCCCCAGCATTTT
- TRBJ1-5 TRBV6-5 - CASSYSRGWQPQHF TGTGCCAGCAGTTACTCGAGGGGGTGGCAGCCCCAGCATTTT
once TRBJ1-2 TRBV30 - CAWRPGGWDYGYTF TGTGCCTGGAGGCCCGGGGGGTGGGACTATGGCTACACCTTC
- TRBJ1-2 TRBV5-1 - CASSLLRDRSYTF TGCGCCAGCAGCTTGCTCAGGGATAGAAGCTACACCTTC
- TRBJ2-1 TRBV6-6 - CASSFTGYNEQFF TGTGCCAGCAGTTTTACAGGTTACAATGAGCAGTTCTTC
few TRBJ1-2 TRBV2 - CASSEDSYGYTF TGTGCCAGCAGTGAGGACAGCTATGGCTACACCTTC
- TRBJ2-3 TRBV10-3 - CASNTGLDTQYF TGTGCCAGCAACACAGGGCTAGATACGCAGTATTTT
- TRBJ1-5 TRBV3-1/TRBV3-2 - CASSQGGVRDQPQHF TGTGCCAGCAGCCAAGGGGGGGTAAGGGATCAGCCCCAGCATTTT
- TRBJ2-7 TRBV5-4 TRBD2 CASSFGLAFEQYF TGTGCCAGCAGCTTCGGACTAGCGTTCGAGCAGTACTTC
- TRBJ1-3 TRBV2 TRBD1 CASSGTGGNTIYF TGTGCCAGCAGTGGGACAGGGGGAAACACCATATATTTT
- TRBJ2-7 TRBV6-2/TRBV6-3 - CASSYNIYEQYF TGTGCCAGCAGTTACAACATCTACGAGCAGTACTTC
- TRBJ1-5 TRBV6-6 TRBD1 CASSGTGMGQPQHF TGTGCCAGCTCCGGGACAGGGATGGGTCAGCCCCAGCATTTT
- TRBJ1-2 TRBV18 TRBD1 CASSLQKGGTNYGYTF TGTGCCAGCTCATTACAAAAAGGGGGCACGAACTATGGCTACACCTTC
- TRBJ2-4 TRBV7-6 - CASSFENIQYF TGTGCCAGCAGCTTCGAAAACATTCAGTACTTC
- TRBJ2-5 TRBV14 - CASSQEGAKTQYF TGTGCCAGCAGCCAAGAAGGGGCAAAGACCCAGTACTTC
- TRBJ2-5 TRBV9 TRBD2 CASSRTSGAQETQYF TGTGCCAGCAGCCGGACTAGCGGGGCCCAAGAGACCCAGTACTTC
- TRBJ1-2 TRBV6-5 - CASSPSGGGYGYTF TGTGCCAGCAGCCCCTCGGGGGGCGGCTATGGCTACACCTTC
- TRBJ1-5 TRBV6-6 TRBD1 CASSSPGTGEPQHF TGTGCCAGCAGTTCCCCCGGGACAGGGGAGCCCCAGCATTTT
once TRBJ2-3 TRBV19 - CASSMEGGSTDTQYF TGTGCCAGTAGTATGGAAGGCGGGAGCACAGATACGCAGTATTTT
- TRBJ1-2 TRBV6-5 TRBD1 CASMDRGDYGYTF TGTGCCAGCATGGACAGGGGAGACTATGGCTACACCTTC
- TRBJ1-1 TRBV2 TRBD1 CASSEKGTGFTEAFF TGTGCCAGCAGTGAGAAGGGGACAGGGTTTACTGAAGCTTTCTTT
- TRBJ1-3 TRBV6-6 - CASSSRGISGNTIYF TGTGCCAGCAGTTCACGGGGGATCTCTGGAAACACCATATATTTT
- TRBJ2-7 TRBV2 TRBD1 CASTPGQLNYEQYF TGTGCCAGCACCCCGGGACAGTTAAACTACGAGCAGTACTTC
- TRBJ2-7 TRBV18 TRBD1 CASSPTRDRMREQYF TGTGCCAGCTCACCAACCCGGGACAGGATGCGGGAGCAGTACTTC
- TRBJ1-4 TRBV7-2 TRBD1 CASSRIRGDEKLFF TGTGCCAGCAGCAGGATCAGGGGGGATGAAAAACTGTTTTTT
- TRBJ1-1 TRBV4-2 TRBD1 CASSQDRDTEAFF TGTGCCAGCAGCCAGGACAGGGACACTGAAGCTTTCTTT
- TRBJ1-1 TRBV19 TRBD1 CASRDRQGMGTEAFF TGTGCCAGTAGAGACCGACAGGGAATGGGCACTGAAGCTTTCTTT
- TRBJ1-1 TRBV11-3 - CASSLFRNTEAFF TGTGCCAGCAGCTTATTCCGGAACACTGAAGCTTTCTTT
- TRBJ1-1 TRBV7-2 TRBD1 CASSRWTGGNTEAFF TGTGCCAGCAGTCGATGGACAGGGGGAAACACTGAAGCTTTCTTT
- TRBJ2-2 TRBV27 TRBD1 CASSKGQGARNTGELFF TGTGCCAGCAGTAAGGGACAGGGGGCGCGTAACACCGGGGAGCTGTTTTTT
- TRBJ1-3 TRBV3-1/TRBV3-2 - CASSLIQGQFGNTIYF TGTGCCAGCAGCCTTATACAGGGTCAATTCGGAAACACCATATATTTT
- TRBJ1-1 TRBV6-5 - CASSWTVNMNTEAFF TGTGCCAGCAGTTGGACAGTGAACATGAACACTGAAGCTTTCTTT
- TRBJ1-2 TRBV27 - CASRATAAGDGYTF TGTGCCAGCAGGGCAACCGCTGCAGGGGATGGCTACACCTTC
few TRBJ1-6 TRBV10-1 - CASRDTYNSPLHF TGCGCCAGTCGGGACACTTATAATTCACCCCTCCACTTT
- TRBJ2-2 TRBV4-3 TRBD1 CASSRRTGGTNTGELFF TGCGCCAGCAGCCGCCGGACAGGGGGAACGAACACCGGGGAGCTGTTTTTT
- TRBJ1-2 TRBV6-6 - CAARSGNYGYTF TGTGCCGCGAGGTCGGGGAACTATGGCTACACCTTC